These T cell receptor beta chains were read from a single sample in a study of Ad26.COV2.S vaccination and SARS-CoV-2 variants. Sequencing used immunoSEQ multiplex PCR; TCRdb keeps in-frame clones, though not all of them. The table lists approximately 410,000 clones, roughly 88% of them singletons. The source was peripheral blood, collected in a trial of Ad26.COV2.S vaccine versus placebo. Receptor source: a person between 18 and 65 years old who received the Ad26.COV2.S COVID-19 vaccine or a placebo. Each CDR3 is given with its conserved first and last residue. D genes are given only for firm matches. The size of a clone is reported for some rows only, either as once, few or many, or as a class for expanded clones.

v_call	d_call	clone_size	j_call	cdr3_nt	cdr3_aa
TRBV28	TRBD2	once	TRBJ2-1	TGTGCCAGCAGTGTAGCGGGGAGCTCCTACAATGAGCAGTTCTTC	CASSVAGSSYNEQFF
TRBV5-5	TRBD1	NA	TRBJ2-5	TGTGCCAGCAGCCAGACCCCGAGCCCTGGGACAGGGGGCGAGACCCAGTACTTC	CASSQTPSPGTGGETQYF
TRBV7-2	NA	few	TRBJ1-5	TGTGCCAGCAGTCGGGGTGGGGGCAATCAGCCCCAGCATTTT	CASSRGGGNQPQHF
TRBV7-9	TRBD1	NA	TRBJ2-6	TGTGCCAGCAGCGGACAGGGGGCGCGACCTGGGGCCAACGTCCTGACTTTC	CASSGQGARPGANVLTF
TRBV6-5	NA	NA	TRBJ1-5	TGTGCCAGCACCCGGACCGCAGGCAATCAGCCCCAGCATTTT	CASTRTAGNQPQHF
TRBV19	TRBD1	NA	TRBJ2-2	TGTGCCACCCAGACAGGGACGAACACCGGGGAGCTGTTTTTT	CATQTGTNTGELFF
TRBV4-2	NA	NA	TRBJ1-1	TGTGCCAGCAGCCAGGTGAGCAACAGGGAGGGCGCTTTCTTT	CASSQVSNREGAFF
TRBV6-5	TRBD1	NA	TRBJ2-7	TGTGCCAGCAGTTACAAAACAGGGGTCTCAACCTACGAGCAGTACTTC	CASSYKTGVSTYEQYF
TRBV11-2	NA	NA	TRBJ1-3	TGTGCCAGCAGCTTCGGAGGACTGAATTCCGGTGGAAACACCATATATTTT	CASSFGGLNSGGNTIYF
TRBV7-2	NA	NA	TRBJ2-2	TGTGCCAGCAGCTCAAGGGGCGGGACGACGGCCGGGGAGCTGTTTTTT	CASSSRGGTTAGELFF
TRBV5-1	NA	NA	TRBJ2-5	TGCGCCAGCAGCGACCCGGTGTGGCAAGAGACCCAGTACTTC	CASSDPVWQETQYF
TRBV19	TRBD1	NA	TRBJ2-2	TGTGCCTCGCTTAGGGGACAGGGCATCGGGGAGCTGTTTTTT	CASLRGQGIGELFF
TRBV11-2	NA	NA	TRBJ2-2	TGTGCCAGCAGCCCTTGGTTGGGCACCGGGGAGCTGTTTTTT	CASSPWLGTGELFF
TRBV29-1	NA	NA	TRBJ2-1	TGCAGCGTTGCCAGCCAACGGTACAATGAGCAGTTCTTC	CSVASQRYNEQFF
TRBV2	NA	NA	TRBJ1-6	TGTGCCAGCAGTGAGAGGTTTACGGATTCACCCCTCCACTTT	CASSERFTDSPLHF
TRBV4-2	TRBD2	NA	TRBJ2-1	TGTGCCAGCAGCCACCCAAGGATAGCGGGGGACAATGAGCAGTTCTTC	CASSHPRIAGDNEQFF
TRBV6-1	TRBD2	NA	TRBJ2-7	TGTGCCAGCAGTGAACCCTCTCCTGATAGCGGGGCTGATTTCTACTACGAGCAGTACTTC	CASSEPSPDSGADFYYEQYF
TRBV30	TRBD1	NA	TRBJ1-1	TGTGCCTGGAGTGCCCAGGGGGGCACTGAAGCTTTCTTT	CAWSAQGGTEAFF
TRBV6-2/TRBV6-3	TRBD2	once	TRBJ2-2	TGTGCCAGCAGTAAGTGGGGACTAGAATCCGGGGAGCTGTTTTTT	CASSKWGLESGELFF
TRBV7-9	NA	NA	TRBJ2-7	TGTGCCAGCAGCTTATGGGGCTACGAGCAGTACTTC	CASSLWGYEQYF
TRBV3-1/TRBV3-2	NA	NA	TRBJ2-4	TGTGCCAGCAGCCAAGATCACCAAAACATTCAGTACTTC	CASSQDHQNIQYF
TRBV6-4	NA	once	TRBJ2-2	TGTGCCAGCAGGACAGGAGTTAACACCGGGGAGCTGTTTTTT	CASRTGVNTGELFF
TRBV29-1	NA	few	TRBJ1-6	TGCAGCGTACGACAGCAATATAATTCACCCCTCCACTTT	CSVRQQYNSPLHF
TRBV19	NA	NA	TRBJ1-5	TGTGCCAGTAGTATTGGGGCTTTACCTGATCAGCCCCAGCATTTT	CASSIGALPDQPQHF
TRBV7-2	TRBD2	NA	TRBJ2-3	TGCGCCAGCAGCTACCACCGACTAGCGGGGGGTCCTAGCACAGATACGCAGTATTTT	CASSYHRLAGGPSTDTQYF
TRBV7-8	NA	NA	TRBJ2-5	TGTGCCAGCAGCCTTGACAGTCGTGGGAAGACCCAGTACTTC	CASSLDSRGKTQYF
TRBV3-1/TRBV3-2	NA	NA	TRBJ1-3	TGTGCCAGCAGCCAAGATAGATGGCAAGGAGGAAACACCATATATTTT	CASSQDRWQGGNTIYF
TRBV6-6	TRBD2	NA	TRBJ2-3	TGTGCCAGCAGTTGGGCGGGGGGGGAGGCAGATACGCAGTATTTT	CASSWAGGEADTQYF
TRBV6-2/TRBV6-3	TRBD1	NA	TRBJ1-6	TGTGCCAGCAGTTACTCGGGACAGGGAGGCAATTCACCCCTCCACTTT	CASSYSGQGGNSPLHF